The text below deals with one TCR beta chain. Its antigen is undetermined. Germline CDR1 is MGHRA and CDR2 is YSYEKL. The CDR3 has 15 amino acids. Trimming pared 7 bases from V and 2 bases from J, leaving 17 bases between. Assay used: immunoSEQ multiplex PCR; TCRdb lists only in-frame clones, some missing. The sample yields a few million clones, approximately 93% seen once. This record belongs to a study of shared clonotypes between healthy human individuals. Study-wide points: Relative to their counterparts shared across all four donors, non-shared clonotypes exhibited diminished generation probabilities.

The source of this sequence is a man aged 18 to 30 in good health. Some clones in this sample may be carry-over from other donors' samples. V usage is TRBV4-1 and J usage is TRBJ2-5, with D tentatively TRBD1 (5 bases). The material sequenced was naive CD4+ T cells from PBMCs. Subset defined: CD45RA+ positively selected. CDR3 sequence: CASKVLGLTQETQYF. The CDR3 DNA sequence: TGCGCCAGCAAGGTTCTGGGGCTGACACAAGAGACCCAGTACTTC.